Following are 18 T cell receptor beta chains from one sample sequenced in a study of low-dose radiotherapy and immunotherapy resistance in tumors. Specified time point: before trial treatment. First-strand cDNA relied on TRAV- and TRBV-specific primers spanning alpha and beta chains. The TCRs were subjected to amplification over about 20 PCR cycles employing a constant-region primer in conjunction with a V-primer adapter. MiXCR, applied by TCRdb to the reads, yields one record per CDR3 protein. The sample contains approximately 84,000 distinct CDR3 sequences, 18% of which appear only once. Sequenced here: PBMCs, sampled before treatment. These receptors came from a male donor with prostate cancer.

The rearrangement uses TRBV19 and TRBJ2-5; D call uncertain. Germline CDR1 and CDR2: LNHDA and SQIVND (reference sequence). This CDR3 region has 13 residues. Trimming cost V 5 bases and J 2 bases, with 9 bases left between them. The CDR3 sequence is CASSFTNQETQYF. The CDR3 bases are TGTGCCAGTAGTTTCACAAATCAAGAGACCCAGTACTTC. Complete variable domain (other parts from reference TRBV19 and TRBJ2-5): DGGITQSPKYLFRKEGQNVTLSCEQNLNHDAMYWYRQDPGQGLRLIYYSQIVNDFQKGDIAEGYSVSREKKESFPLTVTSAQKNPTAFYLCASSFTNQETQYFGPGTRLLVL.

This clonotype was picked up many times. This sequence joins TRBV30 and TRBJ2-7; 11 bases map to TRBD1. J lost 6 bases, V lost 8 bases, and 9 bases had no gene match. The CDR3 runs to 13 residues. Germline assignment: CDR1 GTSNPN and CDR2 SVGIG (reference sequence). The CDR3 region is CAGKSGQGVEQYF. The CDR3 bases are TGTGCCGGGAAATCGGGACAGGGGGTCGAGCAGTACTTC.

At least ten counts were recorded for this clonotype. This rearrangement joins TRBV20-1 to TRBJ1-1; unclear D gene. Germline V gene data show CDR1 as DFQATT and CDR2 as SNEGSKA (reference sequence). V was pared by 1 base and J by 5 bases, with 20 bases between. The CDR3 has 16 residues. CDR3 sequence reads: CSARGVARRGGTEAFF. In nucleotides, the CDR3 is TGCAGTGCTAGAGGGGTGGCGAGGCGCGGAGGGACTGAAGCTTTCTTT.

This clonotype has a count of ten or more. The CDR3 loop is CACMSTGVAYEQYF. CDR3 DNA sequence: TGTGCCTGCATGAGCACAGGGGTCGCCTACGAGCAGTACTTC. The J gene is TRBJ2-7, the V gene TRBV30; 7 nucleotides match TRBD1. J lost 2 bases, V lost 6 bases, and 10 bases had no gene match. This CDR3 comprises 14 residues. Germline V gene data show CDR1 as GTSNPN and CDR2 as SVGIG (reference sequence). Looking up the rest from reference TRBV30 and TRBJ2-7 gives the full variable domain: SQTIHQWPATLVQPVGSPLSLECTVEGTSNPNLYWYRQAAGRGLQLLFYSVGIGQISSEVPQNLSASRPQDRQFILSSKKLLLSDSGFYLCACMSTGVAYEQYFGPGTRLTVT.

The table lists this clonotype with many counts. The gene calls are TRBV6-4 and TRBJ2-1; 14 bases align to TRBD2. The CDR3 loop spans 14 amino acids. Germline values: CDR1 MRHNA, CDR2 SNTAGT. Trimming removed 4 bases from V and 7 bases from J; junction bases left unmatched: 0. This CDR3 reads CASSGLAGGNEQFF. The CDR3 DNA reads TGTGCCAGCAGTGGACTAGCGGGGGGGAATGAGCAGTTCTTC.

The table lists this clonotype with many counts. The chain links TRBV6-2 or TRBV6-3 to TRBJ2-7; tentatively, D is TRBD1 (7 bases). Trimming removed 8 bases at V and 3 bases at J, with 20 bases between. CDR3 size: 15 residues. Germline V gene data show CDR1 as MNHEY and CDR2 as SVGEGT. CDR3 nucleotides: TGTGCCAGCCGGACTGTCACCCAGGGGGGCTACGAGCAGTACTTC. This gives the protein CASRTVTQGGYEQYF.

This clonotype was counted many times. The chain links TRBV6-5 to TRBJ2-7; D gene unclear. CDR1 is MNHEY and CDR2 is SVGAGI in the germline V gene. Trimming cost V 5 bases and J 3 bases, with 14 bases left between them. This CDR3 region has 14 residues. The CDR3 spells CASSTTGPRYEQYF. DNA of the CDR3: TGTGCCAGCAGTACCACGGGCCCCCGCTACGAGCAGTACTTC.

This clonotype was observed at least ten times. CDR3 nucleotides: TGTGCCAGCAGGGCCGACAGGGGGACCCCTTTCGAGCAGTACTTC. Amino acids: CASRADRGTPFEQYF. This chain links TRBV12-3 or TRBV12-4 with TRBJ2-7, with TRBD1 matching 9 bases. V lost 6 bases to trimming and J lost 6 bases; unmatched junction nucleotides: 12. The length of the CDR3 is 15 residues.

This clonotype has at least ten counts. The chain carries TRBV3-1 and TRBJ2-5; 10 nucleotides line up with TRBD2. The V gene end was trimmed by 1 base and the J gene end by 10 bases; junction bases not matched to a gene: 6. In germline, CDR1 is LGHDT, CDR2 YNNKEL (reference sequence). This CDR3 region has 14 residues. Here the CDR3 DNA reads TGTGCCAGCAGCCAAGTGGAGCGGGGGGGCCGCCAGTACTTC. Translating gives CASSQVERGGRQYF.

Of note for this clonotype: With a far larger clone one base away, a read error is the likely cause. The chain couples TRBV6-1 to TRBJ2-4, with D perhaps matching TRBD1 (5 bases). The CDR3 consists of 21 residues. V lost 5 bases to trimming and J lost 2 bases, with 31 bases between them. In germline, CDR1 is MNHNS, CDR2 SASEGT. This chain's CDR3 is CASSYTFLDKDPPRPKNIQYF. DNA of the CDR3: TGTGCCAGCAGTTACACTTTTTTGGACAAGGATCCCCCACGGCCCAAAAACATTCAGTACTTC.

The chain uses TRBV7-9 and TRBJ2-1, with D perhaps matching TRBD2 (7 bases). The CDR3 sequence is 15 residues long. Germline V gene sequence: CDR1 SEHNR, CDR2 FQNEAQ (reference sequence). Trimming cost V 7 bases and J 4 bases, with 17 bases left between them. The CDR3 is CASILTGGLYNEQFF. CDR3 sequence (DNA): TGTGCCAGCATCCTTACGGGGGGCTTATACAATGAGCAGTTCTTC.

The chain employs TRBV13 and TRBJ2-5; a weak D match, TRBD1 (6 bases). V lost 5 bases to trimming and J lost 2 bases, with 18 bases between them. CDR3 length equals 16 residues. Germline V gene sequence: CDR1 PRHDT, CDR2 FYEKMQ (reference sequence). The CDR3 loop is CASSPLPTGQQETQYF. The CDR3 DNA reads TGTGCCAGCAGCCCCCTCCCCACAGGGCAGCAAGAGACCCAGTACTTC.

This clonotype was detected ten times or more. V and J are TRBV18 and TRBJ1-5; D is perhaps TRBD1 (6 bases). The CDR3 has 14 residues. V dropped 5 bases and J dropped 6 bases, with 14 bases sitting between them. Germline-derived CDR1 and CDR2 are KGHSH and LQKENI. The CDR3 DNA is TGTGCCAGCTCAGCCCTCGGGGGCTCTCAGCCCCAGCATTTT. Translation: CASSALGGSQPQHF.

Points on this clonotype: Given a far larger clone just one base away, this is likely a sequencing read error. This sequence joins TRBV6-1 and TRBJ2-7, with 8 bases lining up with TRBD2. V dropped 5 bases and J dropped 3; count of bases not matched to a gene: 6. This CDR3 is 14 amino acids long. Germline V gene data show CDR1 as MNHNS and CDR2 as SASEGT. This chain's CDR3 is CASSHSGGVYEQYF. CDR3 coding DNA: TGTGCCAGCAGTCACTCCGGGGGGGTCTACGAGCAGTACTTC.

This clonotype was picked up many times. J is TRBJ2-7 and V is TRBV18; 8 nucleotides match TRBD1. This CDR3 comprises 15 residues. CDR1 and CDR2 from the germline V gene are KGHSH and LQKENI. J gave up 3 bases and V 0 bases, and 4 bases lay outside the gene matches. CDR3 region: CASSPPSRGLYEQYF. The CDR3 region has the DNA TGTGCCAGCTCACCACCCTCCAGGGGGCTCTACGAGCAGTACTTC. Using reference TRBV18 and TRBJ2-7 for the parts outside the CDR3, the full variable domain is NAGVMQNPRHLVRRRGQEARLRCSPMKGHSHVYWYRQLPEEGLKFMVYLQKENIIDESGMPKERFSAEFPKEGPSILRIQQVVRGDSAAYFCASSPPSRGLYEQYFGPGTRLTVT.

In this sample, this clonotype turned up many times. V usage is TRBV28 and J usage is TRBJ1-2; D perhaps matches TRBD1 (6 bases). CDR1 MDHEN and CDR2 SYDVKM come from the germline V gene. This CDR3 is built from 14 residues. V was trimmed by 3 bases and J by 4 bases, leaving 12 bases between them. The chain's CDR3 is CASSFLQGSYGYTF. CDR3 DNA: TGTGCCAGCAGTTTTCTGCAGGGGTCCTATGGCTACACCTTC.

The sample holds many counts of this clonotype. This chain joins TRBV12-3 or TRBV12-4 and TRBJ1-5, with D possibly TRBD1 on 5 matching bases. V was pared by 1 base and J by 4 bases, with 14 bases between. This CDR3 comprises 16 residues. The CDR3 here is CASSLVRGDQNQPQHF. The CDR3 bases are TGTGCCAGCAGTTTAGTGCGGGGGGACCAAAATCAGCCCCAGCATTTT.

The table lists this clonotype with many counts. The chain links TRBV11-2 to TRBJ2-5; a possible D gene is TRBD2 (6 bases). Germline V gene data show CDR1 as SGHAT and CDR2 as FQNNGV. The CDR3 covers 15 residues. V was clipped by 5 bases and J by 0 bases, with 13 bases between them. CDR3 in amino acids: CASSKEGWYQETQYF. DNA of the CDR3: TGTGCCAGCAGCAAGGAGGGTTGGTACCAAGAGACCCAGTACTTC.